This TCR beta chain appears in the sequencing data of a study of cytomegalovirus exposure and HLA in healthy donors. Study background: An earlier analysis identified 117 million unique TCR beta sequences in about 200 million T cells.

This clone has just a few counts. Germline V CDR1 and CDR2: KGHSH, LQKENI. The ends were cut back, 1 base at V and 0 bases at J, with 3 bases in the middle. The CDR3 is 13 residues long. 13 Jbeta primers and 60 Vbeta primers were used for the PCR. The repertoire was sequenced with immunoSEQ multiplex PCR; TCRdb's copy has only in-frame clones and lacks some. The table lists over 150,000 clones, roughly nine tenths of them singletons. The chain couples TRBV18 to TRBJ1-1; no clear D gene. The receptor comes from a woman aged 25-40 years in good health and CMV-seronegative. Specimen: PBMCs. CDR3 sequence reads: CASSPQLNTEAFF. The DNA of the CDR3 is TGTGCCAGCTCACCACAGCTGAACACTGAAGCTTTCTTT.